The rows below give T cell receptor beta chains drawn from one sample of a study of siplizumab effects on memory and regulatory T cells. No antigen has been identified for these receptors. TCRdb's table, derived via immunoSEQ multiplex PCR, lists solely in-frame clones and lacks some. Among about 10,000 clones listed, about 47% were seen once. Material for sequencing was CFSE-low (dividing) CD8+ T cells sorted from an allogeneic mixed lymphocyte reaction. These receptors were obtained from a human donor in good health; the cells came from an allogeneic mixed lymphocyte reaction. The CDR3 runs from the conserved cysteine through the conserved F or W. D genes are given only for firm matches. A row's size may be missing; if present it is once, few, many or a size class.

J | D | V | size | DNA | CDR3
TRBJ1-1 | . | TRBV30 | . | TGTGCCTGGAAGAGGGACCTGAACACTGAAGCTTTCTTT | CAWKRDLNTEAFF
TRBJ1-1 | . | TRBV6-5 | . | TGTGCCAGCAGTTACTCATTTGGGGAAACAGTCACTGAAGCTTTCTTT | CASSYSFGETVTEAFF
TRBJ2-1 | . | TRBV28 | medium-sized | TGTGCCAGCAGTTCGGCCAGTAACCCTGTGCAGTTCTTC | CASSSASNPVQFF
TRBJ1-5 | TRBD1 | TRBV27 | . | TGTGCCAGCAGTTTAACAGGGGGGGCGGGCAATCAGCCCCAGCATTTT | CASSLTGGAGNQPQHF
TRBJ2-2 | . | TRBV7-3 | medium-sized | TGTGCCAGCAGGGACCCTAACGGCGCCGGGGAGCTGTTTTTT | CASRDPNGAGELFF
TRBJ2-1 | . | TRBV27 | few | TGTGCCAGCAGTTTTTCGACAGGCAATGAGCAGTTCTTC | CASSFSTGNEQFF
TRBJ1-1 | TRBD1 | TRBV5-1 | . | TGCGCCAGCAGCCATGGACAGGGTTGTGCTTTCTTT | CASSHGQGCAFF
TRBJ1-1 | . | TRBV4-3 | . | TGCGCCAGCAGCCAAGTCGTTGGGGGTGGGACTGAAGCTTTCTTT | CASSQVVGGGTEAFF
TRBJ1-2 | TRBD1 | TRBV6-5 | medium-sized | TGTGCCAGCAGTTACTCCCAGACAGGGGGCGGGGGAGGCTACACCTTC | CASSYSQTGGGGGYTF
TRBJ2-2 | . | TRBV9 | . | TGTGCCAGCAGCGAGGGGGAGGCACCTCGAGGAAACACCGGGGAGCTGTTTTTT | CASSEGEAPRGNTGELFF
TRBJ2-1 | TRBD2 | TRBV5-1 | medium-sized | TGCGCCAGCAGCCCCTCCGTCGGGGGGGTGTCCTACAATGAGCAGTTCTTC | CASSPSVGGVSYNEQFF
TRBJ2-5 | TRBD2 | TRBV19 | medium-sized | TGTGCCAGTAGTATTACTAGCGGGGGAGCGATCCAAGAGACCCAGTACTTC | CASSITSGGAIQETQYF
TRBJ1-1 | . | TRBV30 | . | TGTGCCTGGAGTGTATCCTCTGAAGCTTTCTTT | CAWSVSSEAFF
TRBJ1-5 | . | TRBV4-3 | medium-sized | TGCGCCAGCAGCCAAGATAGTGGGTCAGGCAATCAGCCCCAGCATTTT | CASSQDSGSGNQPQHF
TRBJ2-7 | . | TRBV6-5 | few | TGTGCCAGCAGTGACTCCAGAATCCCCTACGAGCAGTACTTC | CASSDSRIPYEQYF
TRBJ1-3 | . | TRBV4-3 | few | TGCGCCAGCAGCCAAGATCAGCAAGCAGCCTCTGGAAACACCATATATTTT | CASSQDQQAASGNTIYF
TRBJ2-3 | TRBD2 | TRBV2 | . | TGTGCCAGCAAACGGGGGGGGGCACTAAATCCGCAGTATTTT | CASKRGGALNPQYF
TRBJ1-5 | . | TRBV15 | few | TGTGCCACCAGCAGAGATTCGGAATATAGCAATCAGCCCCAGCATTTT | CATSRDSEYSNQPQHF
TRBJ2-6 | . | TRBV15 | . | TGTGCCACCAGCAGAGCTACGCGGGTTATCCGCTCTTCTGGGGCCAACGTCCTGACTTTC | CATSRATRVIRSSGANVLTF